A single sample gave rise to the 14 T cell receptor beta chains below, sequenced in a study of metastatic and nonmetastatic thyroid tumors. Through MiXCR, TCRdb re-clonotyped the PCR reads. The sample includes 15,000 to 20,000 clones, 30% to 35% seen only once; the top ten take 8% to 11%. The entire patient cohort was treatment-naive prior to thyroid surgery. What was sequenced was blood. The receptors shown here come from a female donor with papillary thyroid cancer or a benign thyroid nodule (not recorded which). Some clones in this sample may be carry-over from other donors' samples.

This clone is labeled as medium-sized. V is TRBV6-2 or TRBV6-3 and J is TRBJ2-2; D perhaps matches TRBD2 (5 bases). From germline, CDR1 is MNHEY and CDR2 SVGEGT. The CDR3 extends over 15 amino acids. The ends were cut back, 7 bases at V and 6 bases at J, with 18 bases in the middle. The CDR3 bases are TGTGCCAGCACCTCGGACTTAAACTCTTCCGGGGAGCTGTTTTTT. Translation: CASTSDLNSSGELFF.

This clone occurred a few times. The V gene is TRBV6-4, the J gene TRBJ2-1; 8 positions agree with TRBD2. The junction had 4 bases not matched to a gene; V was cut back by 2 bases and J by 4 bases. Germline lookup yields CDR1 MRHNA and CDR2 SNTAGT. This CDR3 contains 15 residues. CDR3 in DNA: TGTGCCAGCAGTGACCGGTCGGGGGGGTACAATGAGCAGTTCTTC. Translation: CASSDRSGGYNEQFF.

This clone was picked up many times. This chain uses TRBV5-8 with TRBJ2-5; TRBD2 matches at 7 bases. This CDR3 is 16 amino acids long. Germline V gene data show CDR1 as SGHTS and CDR2 as YDEGEE. V shed 0 bases and J 0 bases; nucleotides not matched to a gene: 5. As DNA, the CDR3 is TGTGCCAGCAGCTTGGGGAGCGGGGACTACCAAGAGACCCAGTACTTC. Its protein product is CASSLGSGDYQETQYF.

This clone was recorded many times. The chain employs TRBV4-1 and TRBJ1-1; TRBD1 agrees at 7 bases. The CDR3 extends over 15 amino acids. With 8 bases clipped from V and 3 bases from J, the junction kept 12 bases outside the gene matches. Per the germline V gene, CDR1 is MGHRA and CDR2 is YSYEKL. The CDR3 loop is CASLDWTGGDTEAFF. The CDR3 nucleotides are TGCGCCAGCCTTGATTGGACAGGAGGGGACACTGAAGCTTTCTTT.

By share, this clone ranks as medium-sized. This chain uses TRBV19 with TRBJ1-5; 9 positions agree with TRBD1. Per germline, CDR1 LNHDA and CDR2 SQIVND (reference sequence). This CDR3 comprises 17 residues. V dropped 7 bases and J dropped 0; count of bases not matched to a gene: 10. CDR3 sequence: CASNSGQGLYSNQPQHF. CDR3 nucleotide sequence: TGTGCCAGTAACTCGGGACAGGGACTTTATAGCAATCAGCCCCAGCATTTT.

This chain joins TRBV4-1 and TRBJ1-5; possible D gene TRBD1, 5 bases. Looked up from germline, CDR1 is MGHRA and CDR2 is YSYEKL. The CDR3 length is 15 residues. Between the trimmed V and J ends, which lost 4 bases and 3 bases, there was a span of 13 bases. This chain's CDR3 is CASSPLVGDNQPQHF. CDR3 nucleotides: TGCGCCAGCAGCCCCCTCGTAGGGGACAATCAGCCCCAGCATTTT.

This chain joins TRBV19 and TRBJ1-2; D ambiguous. V shed 1 base and J shed 6 bases, with 3 bases lying between them. Germline CDR1 is LNHDA and CDR2 is SQIVND (reference sequence). The CDR3 runs to 11 residues. The CDR3 bases are TGTGCCAGTAGTATAGGGAATGGCTACACCTTC. Amino acid sequence: CASSIGNGYTF.

By frequency in the sample, this clone is medium-sized. The V and J genes are TRBV12-3 or TRBV12-4 and TRBJ1-6; no clear D. Trimming cost V 4 bases and J 7 bases, with 5 bases left between them. The CDR3 spans 12 residues. CDR3 nucleotide sequence: TGTGCCAGCAGTTCTTTAAATTCACCCCTCCACTTT. Translation gives CASSSLNSPLHF.

This clone was detected only a few times. Other DNA sequences in the sample encode the same CDR3. This chain joins TRBV6-1 and TRBJ1-1; a possible D gene is TRBD1 (5 bases). V was pared by 7 bases and J by 3 bases, with 18 bases between. Per germline, CDR1 MNHNS and CDR2 SASEGT. This CDR3 is built from 15 residues. Here the CDR3 DNA reads TGTGCCAGCAAGCGTCCAAGTAGGGGCCACACTGAAGCTTTCTTT. Translated, it gives CASKRPSRGHTEAFF.

This clone was found many times. The rearrangement links TRBV6-1 to TRBJ1-2; 8 bases map to TRBD1. This CDR3 has 13 amino acids. The germline V gene encodes CDR1 MNHNS and CDR2 SASEGT. V was pared by 6 bases and J by 7 bases, with 7 bases of the junction left unmatched. Here the CDR3 DNA reads TGTGCCAGCAGCACTTCCAGGGGGCCTGGCTACACCTTC. Translation: CASSTSRGPGYTF.

This rearrangement joins TRBV19 to TRBJ1-2, with 8 positions matching TRBD1. This CDR3 comprises 14 residues. The J segment lost 4 bases and the V segment lost 7 bases, leaving 8 bases of the junction unmatched. CDR1 is LNHDA, CDR2 SQIVND, per germline (reference sequence). CDR3 coding DNA: TGTGCCAGTACCGGACAGGGAAGTGTCTATGGCTACACCTTC. Residues: CASTGQGSVYGYTF. Full variable domain (rest looked up from reference TRBV19 and TRBJ1-2): DGGITQSPKYLFRKEGQNVTLSCEQNLNHDAMYWYRQDPGQGLRLIYYSQIVNDFQKGDIAEGYSVSREKKESFPLTVTSAQKNPTAFYLCASTGQGSVYGYTFGSGTRLTVV.

This clone is a singleton in its sample. The rearrangement joins TRBV7-2 to TRBJ2-7, with no clear D. CDR1 is SGHTA and CDR2 is FQGNSA in the germline V gene. The CDR3 extends over 15 amino acids. Trimming shortened V by 4 bases and J by 5 bases, and 18 bases separated the two germline ends. CDR3 nucleotide sequence: TGTGCCAGCAGCTCACTGGGATCTTTCTTTCACGAGCAGTACTTC. It specifies CASSSLGSFFHEQYF.

Concerning this clone itself: A junction end diverges from the germline sequence, so it may reflect a read error. The chain uses TRBV7-9 and TRBJ2-7; D is unresolved. Germline values: CDR1 SEHNR, CDR2 FQNEAQ (reference sequence). There are 12 residues in the CDR3. CDR3 DNA sequence: TGTGCCGGCAGCGCCGGATACTACGAGCAGTACTTC. Amino acids: CAGSAGYYEQYF.

V usage is TRBV7-3 and J usage is TRBJ2-7; D gene unclear. The V end lost 2 bases, the J end lost 5 bases, and 10 bases lay between the germline ends. CDR3 length: 13 amino acids. Germline V gene data show CDR1 as SGHTA and CDR2 as FQGTGA. The chain's CDR3 is CASSLEIRDEQYF. The CDR3 nucleotides are TGTGCCAGCAGCTTAGAGATCCGGGACGAGCAGTACTTC.